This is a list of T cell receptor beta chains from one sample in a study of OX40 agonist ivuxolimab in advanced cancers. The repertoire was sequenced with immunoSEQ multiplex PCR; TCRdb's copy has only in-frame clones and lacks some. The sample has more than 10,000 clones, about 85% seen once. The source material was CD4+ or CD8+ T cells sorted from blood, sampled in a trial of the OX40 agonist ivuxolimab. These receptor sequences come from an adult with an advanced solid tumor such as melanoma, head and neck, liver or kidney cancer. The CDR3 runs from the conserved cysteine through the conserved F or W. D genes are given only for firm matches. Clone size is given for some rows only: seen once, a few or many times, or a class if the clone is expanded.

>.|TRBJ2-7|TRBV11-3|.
TGTGCCAGCAGCTTAGTCGATAGGGGAAGCTACGAGCAGTACTTC
CASSLVDRGSYEQYF
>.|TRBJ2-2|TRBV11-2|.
TGTGCCAGCAGCTTAGAGTGGACACCGAACACCGGGGAGCTGTTTTTT
CASSLEWTPNTGELFF
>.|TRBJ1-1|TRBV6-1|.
TGTGCCAGCAGTGACTGGGGTGAAGCTTTCTTT
CASSDWGEAFF
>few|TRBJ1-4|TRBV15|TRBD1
TGTGCCACCAGCAGAGATTGGCCAGGGGGGGTCGAAAAACTGTTTTTT
CATSRDWPGGVEKLFF
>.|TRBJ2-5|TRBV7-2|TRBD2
TGTGCCAGCAGCTTTACTAGCGGAGCACAAGAGACCCAGTACTTC
CASSFTSGAQETQYF
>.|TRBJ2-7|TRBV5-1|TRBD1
TGCGCCAGCAGCTTGGGACAGGGGGTCTACGAGCAGTACTTC
CASSLGQGVYEQYF
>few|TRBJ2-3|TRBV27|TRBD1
TGTGCCAGCAGTTATATCGGGCCCCGACCGTGGGACAGGTCCACAGATACGCAGTATTTT
CASSYIGPRPWDRSTDTQYF
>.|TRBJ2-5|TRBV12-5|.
TGTGCTAGTGGTTCCCCGGCGGCGGAACGGGAGACCCAGTACTTC
CASGSPAAERETQYF
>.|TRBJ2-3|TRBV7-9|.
TGTGCCAGCAGCTTGATGGAAGGCACAGATACGCAGTATTTT
CASSLMEGTDTQYF
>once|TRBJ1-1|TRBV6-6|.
TGTGCCAGCAGTTACAGGGGGGTGAACACTGAAGCTTTCTTT
CASSYRGVNTEAFF
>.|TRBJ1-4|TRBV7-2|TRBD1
TGTGCCAGCAGCTTAAACAGGGGTGGTGAAAAACTGTTTTTT
CASSLNRGGEKLFF
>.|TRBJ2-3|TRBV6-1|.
TGTGCCAGCAGCCACGACATGTATTTT
CASSHDMYF
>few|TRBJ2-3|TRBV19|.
TGTGCCAGTAGGTATGGGGGGGCAGGAGATACGCAGTATTTT
CASRYGGAGDTQYF
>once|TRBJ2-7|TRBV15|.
TGTGCCACCAGCATCCTACAGTGGCCCGGGGGCGAGCAGTACTTC
CATSILQWPGGEQYF
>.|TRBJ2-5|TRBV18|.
TGTGCCAGCTCACCTGGATGGGAGAGACCCAGAGGCAAGGTTATGGGAGAGACCCAGTACTTC
CASSPGWERPRGKVMGETQYF